Listed below are T cell receptor beta chains from one sample, sequenced in a study of OX40 agonist ivuxolimab in advanced cancers. Sequencing was performed with immunoSEQ multiplex PCR; in TCRdb, only in-frame clones are kept and a portion is missing. The repertoire has approximately 130,000 clones, 90% to 95% of them found once; the top ten carry 0.9% to 1.2%. Here the sequenced sample was CD4+ or CD8+ T cells sorted from blood, taken in a trial of the OX40 agonist ivuxolimab. The receptors were gathered from an adult with an advanced solid tumor such as melanoma, head and neck, liver or kidney cancer. CDR3s include the opening cysteine and the closing phenylalanine or tryptophan. D genes are given only for firm matches. Clone size is stated in some rows and not others, as once, few, many or a class when expanded.

len	d_gene	v_gene	abundance	j_gene	CDR3nt	CDR3aa
16	.	TRBV6-6	.	TRBJ2-5	TGTGCCAGCAGTTACCTCGACCCAGGAGGGGCAGAGACCCAGTACTTC	CASSYLDPGGAETQYF
14	.	TRBV28	.	TRBJ2-4	TGTGCCAGCAGTCTTCCGGGAGTGTCGAACATTCAGTACTTC	CASSLPGVSNIQYF
15	.	TRBV28	.	TRBJ1-5	TGTGCCAGCAGTGCCGCGGGGGGACCCAATCAGCCCCAGCATTTT	CASSAAGGPNQPQHF
14	.	TRBV6-5	.	TRBJ1-5	TGTGCCAGCAGTGACGGGGCCCTCAATCAGCCCCAGCATTTT	CASSDGALNQPQHF
16	.	TRBV19	.	TRBJ2-7	TGTGCCAGTAGTATAGATCTGGGGAGCTTCTCCTACGAGCAGTACTTC	CASSIDLGSFSYEQYF
16	.	TRBV7-8	.	TRBJ1-1	TGTGCCAGCAGTCCGCAGGGGTTGGCGGTGAACACTGAAGCTTTCTTT	CASSPQGLAVNTEAFF
15	.	TRBV7-2	.	TRBJ2-5	TGTGCCAGCAGCTCACAGGGACCAAGATTAGAGACCCAGTACTTC	CASSSQGPRLETQYF
12	.	TRBV6-5	.	TRBJ2-1	TGTGCCAGCAGTAACGTATACAATGAGCAGTTCTTC	CASSNVYNEQFF
13	.	TRBV6-5	.	TRBJ1-2	TGTGCCAGCAGTGTCGACAGCTTAGGAGGCTACACCTTC	CASSVDSLGGYTF
15	.	TRBV5-4	.	TRBJ1-2	TGCGCCAGCAGCCAAGCCACAGGATTCACTTTAGGCTACACCTTC	CASSQATGFTLGYTF
15	.	TRBV7-2	once	TRBJ2-5	TGTGCCAGCAGCTTAGGGTATGGCAGGAGGGAGACCCAGTACTTC	CASSLGYGRRETQYF
15	.	TRBV28	once	TRBJ1-6	TGTGCCAGCAGTCCGGGACTCTCCTATAATTCACCCCTCCACTTT	CASSPGLSYNSPLHF
15	.	TRBV4-1	.	TRBJ2-5	TGCGCCAGCAGCCAAGAACGGAGGGCTGGGGAGACCCAGTACTTC	CASSQERRAGETQYF
13	.	TRBV18	.	TRBJ1-1	TGTGCCAGCTCACCGTTAGGATACCATGAAGCTTTCTTT	CASSPLGYHEAFF
19	TRBD2	TRBV7-9	.	TRBJ2-1	TGTGCCAGCAGACACCTATTGGGACTAGCGGAAGGAAGTGACAATGAGCAGTTCTTC	CASRHLLGLAEGSDNEQFF
12	.	TRBV6-6	.	TRBJ2-3	TGTGCCAGCAGTTACTCTATAGATACGCAGTATTTT	CASSYSIDTQYF
14	.	TRBV7-2	.	TRBJ1-5	TGTGCCAGCAGCTTGATGGGGGGCACTCAGCCCCAGCATTTT	CASSLMGGTQPQHF